This T cell receptor beta chain was obtained from a study of brain metastases from non-small cell lung cancer. Study-wide results and caveats: Expanded T-cell clones appeared in around 60% of brain metastases over primaries.

This clone was seen a few times. Its antigen is undetermined. Sequencing used immunoSEQ multiplex PCR; TCRdb keeps in-frame clones, though not all of them. In the table there are 350 to 400 clones, 85% to 95% of which are singletons. V was clipped by 7 bases and J by 3 bases, with 13 bases between them. Germline V gene data show CDR1 as WSHSY and CDR2 as SAAADI. CDR3 length: 13 amino acids. This chain joins TRBV10-2 and TRBJ2-7; D might be TRBD2 (6 bases). The sample was primary lung tumor tissue. This receptor was taken from a donor older than 35 with non-small cell lung cancer. DNA of the CDR3: TGCGCCAGCACCCCGTCGCGGGGCTACGAGCAGTACTTC. It specifies CASTPSRGYEQYF.